This T cell receptor (beta chain) was identified during a study of T cells in Graves' hyperthyroidism and ophthalmopathy. TCR beta CDR3 regions were amplified from RNA. HTBI primers drove first-round RT-PCR of the TCR CDR3. MiXCR, run by TCRdb on the multiplex PCR reads, gives a single entry per CDR3 protein. Of about 400,000 distinct CDR3 sequences in the sample, around 15% were seen once. Per the germline V gene, CDR1 is DFQATT and CDR2 is SNEGSKA (reference sequence). The V end was cut by 3 bases, the J end by 0 bases, with 24 bases between. The CDR3 is 19 amino acids. This clonotype was seen a handful of times.

The chain links TRBV20-1 to TRBJ1-5; a possible D gene is TRBD1 (6 bases). The sample comprised blood. The receptor was isolated from a woman between 25 and 40 years old with Graves' ophthalmopathy. Here the CDR3 DNA reads TGCAGTGCTAGGCCTATCGGCCGGACAGTGGGTGGTAGCAATCAGCCCCAGCATTTT. Translation gives CSARPIGRTVGGSNQPQHF.